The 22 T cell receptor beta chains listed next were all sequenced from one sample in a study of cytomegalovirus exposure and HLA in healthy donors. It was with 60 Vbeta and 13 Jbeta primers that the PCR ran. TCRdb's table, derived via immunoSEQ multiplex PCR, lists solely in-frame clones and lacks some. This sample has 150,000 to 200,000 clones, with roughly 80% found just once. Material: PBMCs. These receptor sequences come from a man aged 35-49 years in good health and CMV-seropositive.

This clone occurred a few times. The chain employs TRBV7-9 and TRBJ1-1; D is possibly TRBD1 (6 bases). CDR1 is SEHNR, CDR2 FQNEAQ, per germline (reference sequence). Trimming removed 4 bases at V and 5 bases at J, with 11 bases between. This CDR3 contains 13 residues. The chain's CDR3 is CASSYIQGTEAFF. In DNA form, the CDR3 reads TGTGCCAGCAGCTATATTCAGGGGACTGAAGCTTTCTTT.

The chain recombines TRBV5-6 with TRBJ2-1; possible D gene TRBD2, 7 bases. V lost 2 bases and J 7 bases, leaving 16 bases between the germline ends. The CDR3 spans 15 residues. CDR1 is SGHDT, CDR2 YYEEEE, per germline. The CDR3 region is CASSFGGGAWNEQFF. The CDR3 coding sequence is TGTGCCAGCAGCTTTGGAGGGGGGGCGTGGAATGAGCAGTTCTTC.

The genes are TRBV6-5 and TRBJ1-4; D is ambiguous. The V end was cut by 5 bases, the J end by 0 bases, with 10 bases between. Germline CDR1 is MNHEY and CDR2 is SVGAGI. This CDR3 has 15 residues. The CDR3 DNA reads TGTGCCAGCAGTACCGAGGGAGCAACTAATGAAAAACTGTTTTTT. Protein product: CASSTEGATNEKLFF.

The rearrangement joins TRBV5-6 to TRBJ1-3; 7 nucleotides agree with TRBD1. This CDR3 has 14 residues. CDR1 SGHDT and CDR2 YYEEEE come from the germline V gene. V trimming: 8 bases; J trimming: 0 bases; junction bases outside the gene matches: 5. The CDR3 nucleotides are TGTGCCAGTTTGACAGGGAGCTCTGGAAACACCATATATTTT. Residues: CASLTGSSGNTIYF.

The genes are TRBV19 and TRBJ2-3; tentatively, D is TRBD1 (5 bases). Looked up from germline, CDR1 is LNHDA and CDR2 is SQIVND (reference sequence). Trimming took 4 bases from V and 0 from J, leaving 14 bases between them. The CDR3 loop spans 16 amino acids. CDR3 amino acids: CASSSDSSPSTDTQYF. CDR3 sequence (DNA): TGTGCCAGTAGTAGTGACAGTTCTCCTAGCACAGATACGCAGTATTTT.

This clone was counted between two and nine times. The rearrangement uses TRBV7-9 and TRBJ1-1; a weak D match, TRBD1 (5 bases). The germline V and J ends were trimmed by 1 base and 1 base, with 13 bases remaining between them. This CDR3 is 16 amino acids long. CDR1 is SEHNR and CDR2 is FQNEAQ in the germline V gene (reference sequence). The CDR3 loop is CASSLGPGVGNTEAFF. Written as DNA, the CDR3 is TGTGCCAGCAGCTTAGGACCGGGGGTCGGGAACACTGAAGCTTTCTTT.

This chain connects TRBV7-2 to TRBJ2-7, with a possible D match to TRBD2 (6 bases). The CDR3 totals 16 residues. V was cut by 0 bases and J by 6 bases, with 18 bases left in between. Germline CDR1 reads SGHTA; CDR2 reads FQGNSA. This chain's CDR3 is CASSLAAAGNTAEQYF. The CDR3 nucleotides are TGTGCCAGCAGCTTAGCGGCGGCGGGGAACACCGCCGAGCAGTACTTC. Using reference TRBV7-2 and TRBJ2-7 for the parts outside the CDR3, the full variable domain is GAGVSQSPSNKVTEKGKDVELRCDPISGHTALYWYRQSLGQGLEFLIYFQGNSAPDKSGLPSDRFSAERTGGSVSTLTIQRTQQEDSAVYLCASSLAAAGNTAEQYFGPGTRLTVT.

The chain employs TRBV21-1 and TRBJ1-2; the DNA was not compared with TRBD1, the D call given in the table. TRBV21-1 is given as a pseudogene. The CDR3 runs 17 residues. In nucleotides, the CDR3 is TGTGCCAGCAGCAAACGGGACAGAGACCTATGTTCTTATGGCTACACCTTC. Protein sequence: CASSKRDRDLCSYGYTF.

The CDR3 sequence is CASSFENYGYTF. CDR3 DNA sequence: TGCGCCAGCAGCTTTGAGAACTATGGCTACACCTTC. The V and J genes are TRBV5-1 and TRBJ1-2; no definite D call. Between the trimmed V and J ends, which lost 2 bases and 2 bases, there was a span of 4 bases. In germline, CDR1 is SGHRS, CDR2 YFSETQ. This CDR3 is 12 amino acids long.

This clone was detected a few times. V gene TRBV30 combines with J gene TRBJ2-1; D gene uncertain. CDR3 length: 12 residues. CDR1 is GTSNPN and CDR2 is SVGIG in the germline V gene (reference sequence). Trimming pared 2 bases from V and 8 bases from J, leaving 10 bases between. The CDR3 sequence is CAWSFLAHEQFF. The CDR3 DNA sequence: TGTGCCTGGAGTTTCTTAGCCCATGAGCAGTTCTTC.

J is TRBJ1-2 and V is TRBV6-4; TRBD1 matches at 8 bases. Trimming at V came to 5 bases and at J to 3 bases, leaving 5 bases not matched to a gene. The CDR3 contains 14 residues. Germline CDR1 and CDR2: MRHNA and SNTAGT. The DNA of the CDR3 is TGTGCCAGCAGTCGTGGACAGGGCGACTATGGCTACACCTTC. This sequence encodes CASSRGQGDYGYTF.

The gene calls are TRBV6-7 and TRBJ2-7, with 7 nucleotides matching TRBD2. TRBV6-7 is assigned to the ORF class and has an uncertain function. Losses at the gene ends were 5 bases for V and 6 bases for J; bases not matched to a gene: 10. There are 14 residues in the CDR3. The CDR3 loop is CASSQPGLHSEQYF. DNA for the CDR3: TGTGCCAGCAGTCAACCGGGACTACACTCCGAGCAGTACTTC.

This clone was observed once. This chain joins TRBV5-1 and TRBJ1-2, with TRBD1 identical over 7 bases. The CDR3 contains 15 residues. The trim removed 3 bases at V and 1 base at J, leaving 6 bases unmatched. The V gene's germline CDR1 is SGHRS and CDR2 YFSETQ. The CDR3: CASSSATGLNYGYTF. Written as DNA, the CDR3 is TGCGCCAGCAGCTCGGCGACAGGGCTTAACTATGGCTACACCTTC. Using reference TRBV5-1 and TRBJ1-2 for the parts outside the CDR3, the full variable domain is KAGVTQTPRYLIKTRGQQVTLSCSPISGHRSVSWYQQTPGQGLQFLFEYFSETQRNKGNFPGRFSGRQFSNSRSEMNVSTLELGDSALYLCASSSATGLNYGYTFGSGTRLTVV.

CDR3 DNA sequence: TGTGCCAGCTCATCGCGCTCTAAGCGAGGTGGCACAGATACGCAGTATTTT. It specifies CASSSRSKRGGTDTQYF. This chain connects TRBV18 to TRBJ2-3; D ambiguous. CDR1 is KGHSH, CDR2 LQKENI, per germline. Trimming took off 5 bases at V and 1 base at J, with 19 bases between the two ends. The CDR3 consists of 17 residues.

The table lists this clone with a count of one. This CDR3 is CASSVDYRHSFEKLFF. The CDR3 nucleotides read TGTGCCAGCAGCGTAGATTACCGTCACTCCTTCGAAAAACTGTTTTTT. This chain connects TRBV9 to TRBJ1-4; D gene unclear. Trimming pared 0 bases from V and 8 bases from J, leaving 17 bases between. The germline gives CDR1 SGDLS, CDR2 YYNGEE. CDR3 length: 16 residues.

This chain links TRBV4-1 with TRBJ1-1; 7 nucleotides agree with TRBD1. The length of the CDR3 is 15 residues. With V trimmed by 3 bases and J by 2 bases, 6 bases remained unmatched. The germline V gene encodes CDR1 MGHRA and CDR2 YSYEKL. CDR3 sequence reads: CASSQAGQPNTEAFF. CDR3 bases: TGCGCCAGCAGCCAGGCGGGACAGCCTAACACTGAAGCTTTCTTT.

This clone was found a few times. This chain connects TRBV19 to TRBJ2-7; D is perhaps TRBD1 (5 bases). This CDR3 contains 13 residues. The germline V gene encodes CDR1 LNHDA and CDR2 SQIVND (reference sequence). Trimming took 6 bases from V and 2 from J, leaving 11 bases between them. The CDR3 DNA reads TGTGCCAGTAGCTCGACAGAGCCCTACGAGCAGTACTTC. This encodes CASSSTEPYEQYF.

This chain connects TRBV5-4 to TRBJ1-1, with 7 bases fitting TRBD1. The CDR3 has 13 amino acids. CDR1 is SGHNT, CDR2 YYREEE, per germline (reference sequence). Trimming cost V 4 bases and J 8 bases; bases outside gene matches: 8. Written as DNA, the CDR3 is TGTGCCAGCAGCGCCCGAGGGGGCGCAGAAGCTTTCTTT. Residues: CASSARGGAEAFF. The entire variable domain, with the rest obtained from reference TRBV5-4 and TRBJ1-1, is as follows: ETGVTQSPTHLIKTRGQQVTLRCSSQSGHNTVSWYQQALGQGPQFIFQYYREEENGRGNFPPRFSGLQFPNYSSELNVNALELDDSALYLCASSARGGAEAFFGQGTRLTVV.

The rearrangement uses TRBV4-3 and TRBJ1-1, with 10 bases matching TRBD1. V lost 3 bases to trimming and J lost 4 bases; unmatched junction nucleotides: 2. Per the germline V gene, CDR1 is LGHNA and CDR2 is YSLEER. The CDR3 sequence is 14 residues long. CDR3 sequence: CASSHWDRGTEAFF. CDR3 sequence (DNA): TGCGCCAGCAGCCATTGGGACAGGGGCACTGAAGCTTTCTTT.

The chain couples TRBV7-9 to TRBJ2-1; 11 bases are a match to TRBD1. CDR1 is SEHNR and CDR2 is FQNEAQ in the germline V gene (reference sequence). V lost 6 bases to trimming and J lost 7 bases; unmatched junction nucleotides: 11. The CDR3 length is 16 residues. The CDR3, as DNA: TGTGCCAGCAGGGGACAGGGGGTCCGGGGAGGGAATGAGCAGTTCTTC. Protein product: CASRGQGVRGGNEQFF.

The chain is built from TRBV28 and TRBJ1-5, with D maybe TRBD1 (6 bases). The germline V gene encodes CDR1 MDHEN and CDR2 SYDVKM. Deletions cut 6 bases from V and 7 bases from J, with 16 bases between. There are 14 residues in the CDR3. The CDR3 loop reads CASRPGASWQPQHF. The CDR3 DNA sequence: TGTGCCAGCAGACCAGGGGCGTCTTGGCAGCCCCAGCATTTT. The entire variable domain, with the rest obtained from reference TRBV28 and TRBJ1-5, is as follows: DVKVTQSSRYLVKRTGEKVFLECVQDMDHENMFWYRQDPGLGLRLIYFSYDVKMKEKGDIPEGYSVSREKKERFSLILESASTNQTSMYLCASRPGASWQPQHFGDGTRLSIL.

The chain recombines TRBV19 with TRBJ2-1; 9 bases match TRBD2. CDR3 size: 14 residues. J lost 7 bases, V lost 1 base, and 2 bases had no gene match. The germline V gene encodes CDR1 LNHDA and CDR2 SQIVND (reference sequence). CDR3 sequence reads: CASSIGTSANEQFF. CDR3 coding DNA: TGTGCCAGTAGTATAGGGACTAGCGCTAATGAGCAGTTCTTC.